The T cell receptor (beta chain) under discussion was sequenced for a study of T cell responses to AZD1222 COVID-19 vaccine (dated by TCRdb to 2020 to 2022). Broadly, across the study: A total of about 230 trial participants underwent TCR sequencing, of whom around 200 received two doses of AZD1222 and about 26 received two doses of the MenACWY control vaccine. Trial participants were enrolled by age into 18-55, 56-69 and 70-plus year subgroups, with around 150, 28 and 57 TCR-sequenced participants respectively.

From the cysteine through the phenylalanine, the CDR3 covers 13 amino acids. The kept DNA is CDR3 alone, 39 bases in frame from the first base. The germline V gene provides CDR1 SGHDN and CDR2 FVKESK. V gives up 5 bases and J gives up 1 base, and the segment between their germline ends measures 8 bases. The CDR3 regions of human TCRbeta chains were analyzed by immunosequencing. Per the authors' processing: Repertoire TCRs were matched against a reference library of SARS-CoV-2-specific TCRs generated with the MIRA antigen-specificity platform. Breadth was defined as the fraction of unique TCRs that were SARS-CoV-2-associated, and depth was defined as the fraction of total T cells that were SARS-CoV-2-associated. Using the MIRA data, each spike-specific TCR was mapped to the spike region that the TCR reacts to and placed in a CD4 or CD8 class. Log10-transformed breadth and depth values were compared by one-way ANOVA with Sidak's multiple comparisons tests. TCRdb took over this immuneACCESS table, retaining in-frame rearrangements with V and J assigned. Such tables are incomplete; in checked studies, under half of the missing clones stem from an unresolved V gene, and the remainder is unexplained. From that table come the V and J calls and clone size; the DNA was used to work out D and trimming. This sample holds about 56,000 clones; 70% to 90% were observed only once. The top ten clones comprise 6.9% of the sample.

Taken with the paper, the label for time point translates to: about 28 days (+/-7) after the second vaccine dose. AZD1222 recipients with second doses at about 4 weeks or about 12 weeks were pooled, because spike-specific TCR depth and breadth did not differ between schedules. Samples from vaccinated people were obtained from the UK trials COV001 and COV002, which included a single-blind randomized controlled phase 2/3 trial of AZD1222 (ChAdOx1 nCoV-19) in healthy adults. For TCRbeta chain sequencing, PBMC samples from trial participants were taken at day 0 and at day 28 after the second dose. Overall results and qualifications from the work: Because no samples from the day 14 peak response were available, repertoires could be characterized only after the peak T cell response. Reportedly, close to half of the unique spike-specific TCRs recognized epitopes lying outside the regions that are mutated in the B.1.351 and B.1.1.7 variants. Most participants were white British and females outnumbered males, and the authors suggested that clonal diversity may have been underestimated. In the small 56-69-year group, the increase in depth fell short of significance, most likely because of low power. Conclusions about previously exposed vaccinees are limited because only six or seven AZD1222 recipients were SARS-CoV-2 seropositive at baseline. After two AZD1222 doses, both the breadth and the depth of spike-specific TCRs were significantly higher than at day 0 and than in MenACWY recipients. CD4 TCRs associated with the vaccine covered the entire spike protein, and the dominant responses were in regions 160-218 and 743-854.

On this clone itself: This clone's antigen is unknown. No per-base quality is available; no much larger clone lies one base away.

Source: peripheral blood, taken 28 days after the second AZD1222 dose. The rearranged chain carries TRBV14 and TRBJ1-1, with the D segment identity uncertain. This clonotype was sampled from an adult who received the AZD1222 COVID-19 vaccine. The DNA is as follows: TGTGCCAGCAGCTATAACACGAACACTGAAGCTTTCTTT. Its amino acids are CASSYNTNTEAFF.